The next 9 T cell receptor beta chains were all read from a single sample in a study of shared clonotypes between healthy human individuals. It was CD45RO-negative cells, positively selected for CCR7, that made up naive CD8 cells, with terminally differentiated effector memory CD45RA+ cells excluded. Some clones are missing from TCRdb's copy, which holds only in-frame ones; the method was immunoSEQ multiplex PCR. The table shows approximately 1.9 million clones, with just under 95% occurring only once. Sequencing was performed on naive CD8+ T cells from PBMCs. These receptor sequences come from a man aged 18 to 29 in good health. Some clones in this sample may be carry-over from other donors' samples.

The chain has TRBV10-1 and TRBJ2-3; 13 bases fit TRBD2. With V trimmed by 6 bases and J by 4 bases, 16 bases remained unmatched. The CDR3 is made up of 19 amino acids. Germline CDR1 is WNHNN and CDR2 is SYGVQD (reference sequence). CDR3 nucleotides: TGCGCCAGCAGGAGAAGACTAGGACTAGCGGGAGAACGGGCAGATACGCAGTATTTT. This translates into CASRRRLGLAGERADTQYF.

The chain joins TRBV15 to TRBJ1-2; 10 bases line up with TRBD1. The ends lost 3 bases at V and 4 bases at J; junction bases unmatched: 11. CDR1 is LNHNV and CDR2 is YYDKDF in the germline V gene (reference sequence). The CDR3 has 17 residues. CDR3 coding DNA: TGTGCCACCAGCAGCTACATCAGGACAGGGGGACGCTATGGCTACACCTTC. It encodes CATSSYIRTGGRYGYTF.

The chain combines TRBV27 with TRBJ2-1; the D is unclear. V lost 0 bases and J 14 bases, leaving 14 bases between the germline ends. The CDR3 is made up of 13 amino acids. The germline gives CDR1 MNHEY, CDR2 SMNVEV (reference sequence). CDR3 residues: CASSLSNLQSKFF. The CDR3 bases are TGTGCCAGCAGTTTATCGAATCTCCAGAGCAAGTTCTTC.

The chain couples TRBV9 to TRBJ1-5, with D possibly being TRBD1 (6 bases). CDR3 length: 14 residues. Trimming removed 4 bases at V and 6 bases at J, with 14 bases between. The germline gives CDR1 SGDLS, CDR2 YYNGEE. The chain's CDR3 is CASSPGGLGQPQHF. The CDR3 DNA sequence: TGTGCCAGCAGCCCGGGGGGGCTCGGTCAGCCCCAGCATTTT.

The chain has TRBV9 and TRBJ2-7; D gene uncertain. V was clipped by 1 base and J by 0 bases, with 8 bases between them. Germline V gene data show CDR1 as SGDLS and CDR2 as YYNGEE. The CDR3 has 14 amino acids. The CDR3 nucleotides read TGTGCCAGCAGCGTATTTTCTCACTCCTACGAGCAGTACTTC. As protein: CASSVFSHSYEQYF.

Here the CDR3 reads CASTEEGQTREQYF. CDR3 in DNA: TGTGCCAGCACCGAGGAAGGACAGACCCGCGAGCAGTACTTC. This chain links TRBV7-9 with TRBJ2-7; maybe TRBD1 (6 bases). In germline, CDR1 is SEHNR, CDR2 FQNEAQ (reference sequence). Between the trimmed V and J ends, which lost 7 bases and 6 bases, there was a span of 19 bases. The CDR3 is 14 amino acids.

This clone was found once. The V gene is TRBV7-9, the J gene TRBJ2-1; no definite D call. The CDR3 has 14 amino acids. The ends were cut back, 0 bases at V and 8 bases at J, with 11 bases in the middle. Germline assignment: CDR1 SEHNR and CDR2 FQNEAQ (reference sequence). CDR3: CASSLALSAHEQFF. The CDR3 coding sequence is TGTGCCAGCAGCTTAGCGCTGTCGGCTCATGAGCAGTTCTTC.

About this clone itself: Distinct nucleotide sequences in the sample also encode this CDR3. The V call is TRBV28, the J call TRBJ2-7; a weak D match, TRBD1 (6 bases). The CDR3 contains 12 residues. Trimming stripped 6 bases from V and 4 bases from J, with 10 bases between. The germline V gene has CDR1 MDHEN and CDR2 SYDVKM. The CDR3 loop reads CASSPDSYEQYF. The CDR3 nucleotides are TGTGCCAGCAGCCCGGACAGTTACGAGCAGTACTTC.

This chain links TRBV28 with TRBJ1-1, with D possibly being TRBD1 (6 bases). Trimming took 2 bases from V and 4 from J, leaving 17 bases between them. From germline, CDR1 is MDHEN and CDR2 SYDVKM. This CDR3 comprises 16 residues. The CDR3 is CASSLPSTGAGTEAFF. The CDR3, as DNA: TGTGCCAGCAGTTTACCTTCGACGGGGGCAGGCACTGAAGCTTTCTTT.